This note documents a single T cell receptor (beta chain) sequence. Clones were sequenced by immunoSEQ multiplex PCR, and TCRdb holds only the in-frame ones, with some missing. The sample holds hundreds of thousands of clones; approximately 95% are singletons and the top ten take over 0.09%. This specimen comes from a study of shared clonotypes between healthy human individuals. It was CD45RO-negative cells, positively selected for CCR7, that made up naive CD8 cells, with terminally differentiated effector memory CD45RA+ cells excluded. From germline, CDR1 is SGHAT and CDR2 FQNNGV. The CDR3 totals 16 residues. Trimming shortened V by 1 base and J by 0 bases, and 9 bases separated the two germline ends.

The V and J genes are TRBV11-2 and TRBJ1-4; D unresolved. Sequencing was done on a sample of naive CD8+ T cells sorted from blood. The origin of this receptor is a woman aged 25 to 39 in good health. CDR3 nucleotide sequence: TGTGCCAGCAGCTTAGTTCAGAGAGCAACTAATGAAAAACTGTTTTTT. It specifies CASSLVQRATNEKLFF.